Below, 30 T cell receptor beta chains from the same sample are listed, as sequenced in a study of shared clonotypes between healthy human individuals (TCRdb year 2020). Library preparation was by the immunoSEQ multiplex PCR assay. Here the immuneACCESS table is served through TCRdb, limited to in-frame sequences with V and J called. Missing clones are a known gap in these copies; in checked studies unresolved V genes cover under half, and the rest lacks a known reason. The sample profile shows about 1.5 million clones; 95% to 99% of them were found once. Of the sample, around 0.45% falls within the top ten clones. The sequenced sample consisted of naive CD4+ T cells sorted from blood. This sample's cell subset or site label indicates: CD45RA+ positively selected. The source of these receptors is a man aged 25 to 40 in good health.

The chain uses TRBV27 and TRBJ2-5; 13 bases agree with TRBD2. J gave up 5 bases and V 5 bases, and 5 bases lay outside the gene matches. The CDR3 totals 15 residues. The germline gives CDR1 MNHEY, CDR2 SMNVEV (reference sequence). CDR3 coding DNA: TGTGCCAGCAGTAGGGGACTAGCGGGAACCGAGACCCAGTACTTC. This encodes CASSRGLAGTETQYF.

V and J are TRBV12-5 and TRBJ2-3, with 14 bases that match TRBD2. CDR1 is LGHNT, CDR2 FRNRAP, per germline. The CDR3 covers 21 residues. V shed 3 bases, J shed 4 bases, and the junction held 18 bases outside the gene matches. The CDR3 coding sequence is TGTGCTAGTGGTTTATTTCGGGTAGGGGGACTAGCGGGAGTTACGGCAGATACGCAGTATTTT. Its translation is CASGLFRVGGLAGVTADTQYF. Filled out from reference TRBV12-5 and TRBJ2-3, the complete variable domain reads DARVTQTPRHKVTEMGQEVTMRCQPILGHNTVFWYRQTMMQGLELLAYFRNRAPLDDSGMPKDRFSAEMPDATLATLKIQPSEPRDSAVYFCASGLFRVGGLAGVTADTQYFGPGTRLTVL.

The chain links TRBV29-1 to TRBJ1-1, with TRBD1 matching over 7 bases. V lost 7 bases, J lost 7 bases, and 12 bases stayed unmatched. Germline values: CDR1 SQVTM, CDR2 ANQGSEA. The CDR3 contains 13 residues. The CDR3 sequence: CSGQGVGKGEAFF. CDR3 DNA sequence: TGCAGCGGACAGGGTGTAGGGAAGGGTGAAGCTTTCTTT. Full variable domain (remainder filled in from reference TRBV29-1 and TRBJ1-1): SAVISQKPSRDICQRGTSLTIQCQVDSQVTMMFWYRQQPGQSLTLIATANQGSEATYESGFVIDKFPISRPNLTFSTLTVSNMSPEDSSIYLCSGQGVGKGEAFFGQGTRLTVV.

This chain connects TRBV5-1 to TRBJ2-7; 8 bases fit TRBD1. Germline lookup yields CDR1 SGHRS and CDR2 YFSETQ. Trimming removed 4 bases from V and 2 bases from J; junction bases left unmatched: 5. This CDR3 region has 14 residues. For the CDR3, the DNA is TGCGCCAGCAGCGCCGGGACAGGACCCTACGAGCAGTACTTC. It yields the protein CASSAGTGPYEQYF.

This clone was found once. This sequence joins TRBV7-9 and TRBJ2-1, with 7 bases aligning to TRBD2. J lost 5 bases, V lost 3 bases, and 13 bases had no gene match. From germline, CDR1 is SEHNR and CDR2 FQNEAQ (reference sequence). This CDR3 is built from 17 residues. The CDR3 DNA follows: TGTGCCAGCAGCTTTGCCCCAGGTTTGGCGGGAGACAATGAGCAGTTCTTC. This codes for CASSFAPGLAGDNEQFF.

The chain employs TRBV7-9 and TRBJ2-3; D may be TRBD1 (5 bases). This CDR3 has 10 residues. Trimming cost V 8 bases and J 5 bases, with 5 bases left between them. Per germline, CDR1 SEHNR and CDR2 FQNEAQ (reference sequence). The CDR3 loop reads CASQGDTQYF. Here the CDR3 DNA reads TGTGCCAGCCAGGGAGATACGCAGTATTTT.

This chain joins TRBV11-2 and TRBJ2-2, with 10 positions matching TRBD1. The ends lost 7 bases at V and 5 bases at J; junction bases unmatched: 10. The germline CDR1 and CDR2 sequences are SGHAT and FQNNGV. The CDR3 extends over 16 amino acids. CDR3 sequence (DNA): TGTGCCAGCACCCCGCGGACAGGGGGACAAACCGGGGAGCTGTTTTTT. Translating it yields CASTPRTGGQTGELFF.

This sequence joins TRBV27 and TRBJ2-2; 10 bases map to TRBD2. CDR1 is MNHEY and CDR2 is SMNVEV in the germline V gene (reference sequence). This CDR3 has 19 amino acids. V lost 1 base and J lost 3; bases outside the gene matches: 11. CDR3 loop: CASSLWAILAGRDTGELFF. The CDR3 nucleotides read TGTGCCAGCAGTTTATGGGCTATACTAGCGGGACGCGACACCGGGGAGCTGTTTTTT.

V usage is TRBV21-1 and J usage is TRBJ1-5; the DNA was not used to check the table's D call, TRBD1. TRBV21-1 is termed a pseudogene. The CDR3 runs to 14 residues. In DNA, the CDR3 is TGTGCCAGCAGAACCGACAGCTCTGGGCAGCCCCAGCATTTT. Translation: CASRTDSSGQPQHF.

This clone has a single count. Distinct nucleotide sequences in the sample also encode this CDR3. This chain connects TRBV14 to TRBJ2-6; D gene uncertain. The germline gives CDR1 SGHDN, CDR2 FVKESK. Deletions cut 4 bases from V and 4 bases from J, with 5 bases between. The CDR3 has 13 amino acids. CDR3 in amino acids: CASSLTGANVLTF. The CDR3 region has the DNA TGTGCCAGCAGCCTTACAGGGGCCAACGTCCTGACTTTC.

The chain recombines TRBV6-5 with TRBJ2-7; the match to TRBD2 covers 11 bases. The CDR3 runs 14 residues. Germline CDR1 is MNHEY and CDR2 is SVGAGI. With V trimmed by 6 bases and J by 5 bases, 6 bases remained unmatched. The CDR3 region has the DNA TGTGCCAGCAGGGCGGGACTAGCGGTACACGAGCAGTACTTC. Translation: CASRAGLAVHEQYF.

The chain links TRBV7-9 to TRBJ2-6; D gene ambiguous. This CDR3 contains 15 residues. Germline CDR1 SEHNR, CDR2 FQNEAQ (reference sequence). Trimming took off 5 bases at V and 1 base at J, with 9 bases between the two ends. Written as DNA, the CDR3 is TGTGCCAGCAGCCCCCCCGATTCTGGGGCCAACGTCCTGACTTTC. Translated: CASSPPDSGANVLTF.

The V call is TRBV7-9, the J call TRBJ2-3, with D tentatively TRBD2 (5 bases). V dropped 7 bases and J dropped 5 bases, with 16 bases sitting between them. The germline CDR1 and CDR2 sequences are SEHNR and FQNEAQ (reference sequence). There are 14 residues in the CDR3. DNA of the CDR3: TGTGCCAGCACCAGCGGCTTCGAAAGAGATACGCAGTATTTT. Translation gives CASTSGFERDTQYF.

The CDR3 protein is CASNYMKNQPQHF. The CDR3 coding sequence is TGTGCCAGCAACTACATGAAAAATCAGCCCCAGCATTTT. The chain has TRBV6-6 and TRBJ1-5; D is ambiguous. The CDR3 consists of 13 residues. Between the trimmed V and J ends, which lost 7 bases and 4 bases, there was a span of 11 bases. Germline values: CDR1 MNHNY, CDR2 SVGAGI (reference sequence).

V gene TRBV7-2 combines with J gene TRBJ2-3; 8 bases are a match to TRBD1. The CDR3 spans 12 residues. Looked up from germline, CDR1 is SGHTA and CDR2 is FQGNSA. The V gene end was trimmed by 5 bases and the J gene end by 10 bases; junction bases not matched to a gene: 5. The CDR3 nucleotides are TGTGCCAGCAGCCTCGCACAGGGGGCGCAGTATTTT. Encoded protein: CASSLAQGAQYF.

CDR3 coding DNA: TGTGCCAGCAGCCTTGGGCAGGGGCGAAATACCTACGAGCAGTACTTC. This gives the protein CASSLGQGRNTYEQYF. The chain joins TRBV7-9 to TRBJ2-7; possibly TRBD1 for D (6 bases). CDR3 length: 16 residues. Germline V gene data show CDR1 as SEHNR and CDR2 as FQNEAQ (reference sequence). Trimming cost V 5 bases and J 2 bases, with 19 bases left between them.

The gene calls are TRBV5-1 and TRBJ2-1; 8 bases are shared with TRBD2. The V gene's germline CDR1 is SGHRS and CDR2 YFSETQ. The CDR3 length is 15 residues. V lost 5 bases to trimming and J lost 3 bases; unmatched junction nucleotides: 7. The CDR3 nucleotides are TGCGCCAGCAGGCCAGCGGGAGTAGTCTACAATGAGCAGTTCTTC. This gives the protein CASRPAGVVYNEQFF.

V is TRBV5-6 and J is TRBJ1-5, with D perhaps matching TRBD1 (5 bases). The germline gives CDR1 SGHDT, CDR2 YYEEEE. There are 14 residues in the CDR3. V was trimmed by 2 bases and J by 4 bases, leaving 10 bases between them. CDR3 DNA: TGTGCCAGCAGCTTATGGCAGGGAAATCAGCCCCAGCATTTT. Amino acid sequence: CASSLWQGNQPQHF.

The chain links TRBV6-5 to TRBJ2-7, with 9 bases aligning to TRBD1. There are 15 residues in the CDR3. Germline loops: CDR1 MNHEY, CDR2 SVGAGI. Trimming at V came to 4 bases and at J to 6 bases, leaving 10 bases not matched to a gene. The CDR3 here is CASSSPGTGHLEQYF. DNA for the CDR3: TGTGCCAGCAGTTCCCCCGGGACAGGGCATCTCGAGCAGTACTTC.

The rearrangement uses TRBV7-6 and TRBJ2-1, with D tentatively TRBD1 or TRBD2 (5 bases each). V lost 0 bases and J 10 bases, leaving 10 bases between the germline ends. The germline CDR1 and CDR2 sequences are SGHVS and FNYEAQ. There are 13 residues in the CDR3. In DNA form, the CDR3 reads TGTGCCAGCAGCTTAGCTTTAGAGGGGGAGCAGTTCTTC. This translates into CASSLALEGEQFF.

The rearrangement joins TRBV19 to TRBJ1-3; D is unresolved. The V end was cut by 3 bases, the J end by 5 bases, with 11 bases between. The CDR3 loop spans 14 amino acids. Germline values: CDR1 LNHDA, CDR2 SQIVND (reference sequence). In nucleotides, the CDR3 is TGTGCCAGTAGTATCGGTGACTCAAGAAACACCATATATTTT. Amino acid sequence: CASSIGDSRNTIYF.

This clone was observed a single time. The CDR3 DNA follows: TGTGCCAGCAGCCAAGTACCAGTACCCTATGGCTACACCTTC. This sequence encodes CASSQVPVPYGYTF. This rearrangement joins TRBV14 to TRBJ1-2, with D uncertain. Trimming shortened V by 1 base and J by 4 bases, and 10 bases separated the two germline ends. From germline, CDR1 is SGHDN and CDR2 FVKESK. The CDR3 runs 14 residues.

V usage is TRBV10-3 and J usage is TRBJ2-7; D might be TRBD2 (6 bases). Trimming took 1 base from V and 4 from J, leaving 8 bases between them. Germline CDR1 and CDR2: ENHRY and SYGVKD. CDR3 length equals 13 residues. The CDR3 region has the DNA TGTGCCATCAGTGAGTTAGGGAGGTACGAGCAGTACTTC. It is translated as CAISELGRYEQYF.

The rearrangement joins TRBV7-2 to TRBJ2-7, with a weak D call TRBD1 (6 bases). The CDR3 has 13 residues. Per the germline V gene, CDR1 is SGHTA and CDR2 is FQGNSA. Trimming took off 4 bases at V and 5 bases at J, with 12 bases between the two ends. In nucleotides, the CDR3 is TGTGCCAGCAGCTCTCAGGGGTCCGACGAGCAGTACTTC. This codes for CASSSQGSDEQYF. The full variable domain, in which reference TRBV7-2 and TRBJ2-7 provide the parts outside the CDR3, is GAGVSQSPSNKVTEKGKDVELRCDPISGHTALYWYRQSLGQGLEFLIYFQGNSAPDKSGLPSDRFSAERTGGSVSTLTIQRTQQEDSAVYLCASSSQGSDEQYFGPGTRLTVT.

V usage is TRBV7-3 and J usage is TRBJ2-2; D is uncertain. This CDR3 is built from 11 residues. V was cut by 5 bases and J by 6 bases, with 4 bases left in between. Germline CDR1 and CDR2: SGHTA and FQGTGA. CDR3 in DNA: TGTGCCAGCAGCAAGTCCGGGGAGCTGTTTTTT. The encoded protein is CASSKSGELFF.

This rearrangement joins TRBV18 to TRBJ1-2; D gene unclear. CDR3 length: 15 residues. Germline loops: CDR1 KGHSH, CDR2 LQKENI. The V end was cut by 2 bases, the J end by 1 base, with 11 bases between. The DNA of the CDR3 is TGTGCCAGCTCACCAAAGGCGAGAAATAACTATGGCTACACCTTC. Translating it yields CASSPKARNNYGYTF.

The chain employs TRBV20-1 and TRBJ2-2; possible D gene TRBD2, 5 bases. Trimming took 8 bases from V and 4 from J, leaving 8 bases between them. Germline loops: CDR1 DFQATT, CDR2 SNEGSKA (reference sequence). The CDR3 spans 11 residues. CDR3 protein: CSTGGTGELFF. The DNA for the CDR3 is TGCAGTACTGGAGGCACCGGGGAGCTGTTTTTT.

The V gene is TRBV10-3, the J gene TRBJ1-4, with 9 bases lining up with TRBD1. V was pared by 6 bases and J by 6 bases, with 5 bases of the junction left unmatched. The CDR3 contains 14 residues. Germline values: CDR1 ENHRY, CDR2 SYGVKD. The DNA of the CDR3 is TGTGCCATCAGACCGGGACAGGGTGATGAAAAACTGTTTTTT. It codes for CAIRPGQGDEKLFF.

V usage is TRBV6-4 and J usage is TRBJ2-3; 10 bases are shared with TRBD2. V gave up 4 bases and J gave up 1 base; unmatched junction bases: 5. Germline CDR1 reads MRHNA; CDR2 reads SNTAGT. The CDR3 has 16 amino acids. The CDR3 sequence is CASSASSGSGTDTQYF. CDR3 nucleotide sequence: TGTGCCAGCAGTGCCTCTAGCGGGAGCGGCACAGATACGCAGTATTTT.

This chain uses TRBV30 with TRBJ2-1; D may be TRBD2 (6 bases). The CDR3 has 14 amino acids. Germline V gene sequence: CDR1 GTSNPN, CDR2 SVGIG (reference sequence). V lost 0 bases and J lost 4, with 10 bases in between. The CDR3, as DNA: TGTGCCTGGAGTGTAGGGCGGGGATACAATGAGCAGTTCTTC. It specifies CAWSVGRGYNEQFF.